This passage covers 12 T cell receptor beta chains from one sample sequenced in a study of blood T cells in healthy people across ages. Next came a second PCR, run for 7 to 11 cycles, which used a sample-barcoded 5' primer along with a J-beta primer mix. TCRdb reanalysed the 5' RACE reads using MiXCR and keeps one entry per CDR3 protein. The sample yields roughly 680,000 distinct CDR3 sequences, 52% seen once. Sequencing used blood. These receptors were collected from a woman aged 80 or older in good health.

In regard to this clonotype: The junction does not match germline at one end; this may be a read error. The genes are TRBV10-3 and TRBJ1-4; D is possibly TRBD1 (6 bases). This CDR3 is 12 amino acids long. Germline loops: CDR1 ENHRY, CDR2 SYGVKD. The CDR3 coding sequence is TGTGTCATCAGTATACAGGGTGAAAAACTGTTTTTT. It translates to CVISIQGEKLFF.

This clonotype was counted ten times or more. The chain recombines TRBV10-3 with TRBJ1-6; no firm D call. Germline V gene sequence: CDR1 ENHRY, CDR2 SYGVKD. The V gene lost 7 bases and the J gene lost 3 bases, with 13 bases spanning the gap. The CDR3 is 15 residues long. The CDR3 region is CAITPGRLYNSPLHF. The CDR3 nucleotides are TGTGCCATCACCCCGGGCAGACTCTATAATTCACCCCTCCACTTT.

Concerning this clonotype: A single base separates this from a much larger clone, so it may be a read error. This chain joins TRBV29-1 and TRBJ2-1, with a possible D match to TRBD2 (7 bases). Gene TRBJ2-7 matches the end of the DNA better, so the J call may be wrong. Germline CDR1 is SQVTM and CDR2 is ANQGSEA. The CDR3 runs 16 residues. The CDR3 DNA sequence: TGCAGCGTTGAGAGAGGGAGGGGGAATTCCTACAATGAGCAGTACTTC. Translating it yields CSVERGRGNSYNEQYF.

V gene TRBV5-5 combines with J gene TRBJ2-7; 8 bases agree with TRBD1. V was pared by 5 bases and J by 1 base, with 8 bases of the junction left unmatched. There are 15 residues in the CDR3. Germline V gene lookup returns CDR1 SGHKS and CDR2 YYEKEE (reference sequence). The CDR3 region is CASRAGQGSSYEQYF. The CDR3 nucleotides are TGTGCCAGCAGGGCCGGACAGGGTAGTTCCTACGAGCAGTACTTC.

The chain couples TRBV3-1 to TRBJ1-2; 8 positions agree with TRBD1. V was pared by 2 bases and J by 6 bases, with 14 bases of the junction left unmatched. CDR3 length: 17 residues. In germline, CDR1 is LGHDT, CDR2 YNNKEL (reference sequence). The CDR3 sequence: CASSQLGQGGMDDGYTF. DNA for the CDR3: TGTGCCAGCAGCCAACTAGGACAGGGAGGCATGGACGATGGCTACACCTTC.

V gene TRBV6-5 combines with J gene TRBJ2-1; 12 bases match TRBD2. This CDR3 is built from 15 residues. The germline V gene encodes CDR1 MNHEY and CDR2 SVGAGI. The V gene end was trimmed by 0 bases and the J gene end by 9 bases; junction bases not matched to a gene: 3. The CDR3 DNA is TGTGCCAGCAGTTACTCACTAGCGGGAGGCCTTGAGCAGTTCTTC. Protein product: CASSYSLAGGLEQFF.

This clonotype came up a few times. This chain joins TRBV12-3 or TRBV12-4 and TRBJ2-5; 14 bases are shared with TRBD2. The CDR3 loop spans 16 amino acids. V trimming: 4 bases; J trimming: 5 bases; junction bases outside the gene matches: 6. The CDR3 DNA sequence: TGTGCCAGCAGTTCCGGACTAGCGGGAGGCGTGGAGACCCAGTACTTC. Translating it yields CASSSGLAGGVETQYF.

With regard to this clonotype: A junction boundary mismatches the germline segment, possibly from a read error. J is TRBJ2-5 and V is TRBV27; D is uncertain. Germline V gene sequence: CDR1 MNHEY, CDR2 SMNVEV (reference sequence). The CDR3 has 13 residues. The CDR3 sequence: CASSCRYQETQYF. CDR3 DNA sequence: TGTGCCAGCAGTTGTCGGTACCAGGAGACCCAGTACTTC.

This rearrangement joins TRBV20-1 to TRBJ2-1, with D perhaps TRBD1 or TRBD2 (5 bases each). Germline lookup yields CDR1 DFQATT and CDR2 SNEGSKA (reference sequence). The CDR3 has 14 residues. Trimming removed 3 bases at V and 2 bases at J, with 11 bases between. The CDR3 protein is CSASTGAPYNEQFF. CDR3 DNA: TGCAGTGCTAGTACCGGGGCTCCCTACAATGAGCAGTTCTTC.

This clonotype has only a few counts. The genes are TRBV10-3 and TRBJ2-2, with D possibly called TRBD1 or TRBD2 (5 bases each). The CDR3 has 16 residues. The germline V gene encodes CDR1 ENHRY and CDR2 SYGVKD. V was trimmed by 6 bases and J by 2 bases, leaving 16 bases between them. CDR3 sequence: CAIRHGTSGNTGELFF. CDR3 DNA: TGTGCCATCAGACATGGGACCAGCGGTAACACCGGGGAGCTGTTTTTT.

This clonotype was counted at least ten times. The rearrangement uses TRBV6-2 or TRBV6-3 and TRBJ2-7; TRBD2 matches at 7 bases. The J segment lost 4 bases and the V segment lost 8 bases, leaving 14 bases of the junction unmatched. Germline CDR1 and CDR2: MNHEY and SVGEGT. This CDR3 has 15 amino acids. CDR3 DNA sequence: TGTGCCAGCGGCCCGGGGACTACGGGCGCATACGAGCAGTACTTC. It encodes CASGPGTTGAYEQYF.

The table lists this clonotype with a count of one. A much larger clone differs from this one at a single base, so this may be a read error. The rearrangement links TRBV12-3 or TRBV12-4 to TRBJ2-1; D might be TRBD1 or TRBD2, each matching 5 bases. CDR3 length: 13 amino acids. V lost 0 bases to trimming and J lost 13 bases, with 13 bases between them. In DNA form, the CDR3 reads TGTGCCAGCAGTTTAGCCAGGGAAGGGACCCAGTTCTTC. Translating gives CASSLAREGTQFF.